The present T cell receptor beta chain was sequenced within a study of long-term antiretroviral therapy in people with HIV. CDR1 is SGHNT and CDR2 is YENEEA in the germline V gene. V shed 4 bases and J 3 bases; nucleotides not matched to a gene: 5. CDR3 length: 14 residues. Study-level points and caveats: Clones showing expansion before ART dominated the repertoire at all time points.

Version v3.0 of the immunoSEQ assay was performed at survey level. Profiled with immunoSEQ multiplex PCR; TCRdb holds only in-frame clones, not every one. The table shows fewer than 35,000 clones, with 65% to 90% occurring only once. A note on this clone: What it binds is unknown.

This chain uses TRBV11-3 with TRBJ1-1, with TRBD1 identical over 7 bases. The TCR comes from a young man with HIV. The source material was unsorted PBMCs, sampled approximately 3.3 years after starting antiretroviral therapy. CDR3 nucleotides: TGTGCCAGCAGCTCGGGCAGGGGGGACACTGAAGCTTTCTTT. Residues: CASSSGRGDTEAFF.